This TCR beta chain was captured in a study of blood T cell repertoires in COVID-19. Germline-derived CDR1 and CDR2 are LGHNA and YSLEER. This CDR3 comprises 17 residues. V was shortened by 0 bases and J by 0 bases, with 9 bases between the two germline ends. Clones were read by immunoSEQ multiplex PCR, and TCRdb kept only the in-frame ones, dropping some. The data hold 65,000 to 70,000 clones, with 82% observed a single time. This TCR was sampled from an older man with active COVID-19. Material: peripheral blood. This chain joins TRBV4-3 and TRBJ2-6, with D perhaps TRBD2 (5 bases). The DNA of the CDR3 is TGCGCCAGCAGCCAAGATCTACGGGGCTCTGGGGCCAACGTCCTGACTTTC. This encodes CASSQDLRGSGANVLTF.